Sequencing of this TCR beta chain was carried out in a study of OX40 agonist ivuxolimab in advanced cancers. The protocol was immunoSEQ multiplex PCR, while the TCRdb copy is restricted to in-frame clones and leaves out a portion. This sample carries tens of thousands of clones, 84% of them seen once, and the ten largest clones take roughly 2.5%. CDR1 SQVTM and CDR2 ANQGSEA come from the germline V gene. CDR3 length equals 14 residues. Deletions cut 7 bases from V and 3 bases from J, with 18 bases between. The chain uses TRBV29-1 and TRBJ1-2, with a tentative D call TRBD1 (5 bases). The receptor comes from an adult with an advanced solid tumor such as melanoma, head and neck, liver or kidney cancer. Sequencing used CD4+ or CD8+ T cells sorted from blood, obtained in a trial of the OX40 agonist ivuxolimab. Here the CDR3 reads CSGRSGRGDYGYTF. For the CDR3, the DNA is TGCAGCGGCCGCTCGGGGAGAGGGGACTATGGCTACACCTTC.